This T cell receptor beta chain was captured by sequencing in a study of blood T cell repertoires in COVID-19. Overall study: Samples of COVID-19 (acute and convalescent) were obtained from the United States, Italy and Spain. Nucleic acid was either cDNA or gDNA, and it came from T cells, B-cell-depleted T cells, or PBMCs.

The data were produced by immunoSEQ multiplex PCR, yet TCRdb's version contains in-frame clones alone and is incomplete. The sample shows 250,000 to 300,000 clones, around 90% of them seen only once. The CDR3 runs 14 residues. CDR1 and CDR2 (germline): KGHSH, LQKENI. Trimming removed 5 bases from V and 5 bases from J, with 12 bases in between. This TCR was recovered from an older woman with COVID-19, enrolled during active disease. Sequencing used peripheral blood. The chain carries TRBV18 and TRBJ2-2; TRBD2 is a possible D gene (5 bases). The CDR3 region has the DNA TGTGCCAGCTCAGGAGGAGATAGGACCGGGGAGCTGTTTTTT. Protein sequence: CASSGGDRTGELFF.